Ten or more counts support the clone carrying this TCR beta chain. What it recognizes is unknown. Germline V lookup: CDR1 MDHEN, CDR2 SYDVKM. The CDR3 sequence is 15 residues long. Germline trimming cut 6 bases from V and 2 bases from J; bases unmatched to any gene: 3. This record comes from a study of T-cell reconstitution after alpha-beta-depleted transplantation in children. Overall study results and limits: The authors attributed T-cell counts and diversity one year after transplant mostly to newly produced T cells. Surviving thymic progenitors and recipient T cells were the source of high TCRbeta diversity at day 60 in some patients. About two months after transplant, alpha-beta T cells reportedly came from several hundred expanded graft clones.

Unique molecular identifiers tagged the TCRbeta library. TCRdb processed the PCR reads anew with MiXCR; each CDR3 protein has one entry. Of roughly 45,000 distinct CDR3 sequences listed, 7.5% to 10% are singletons. The receptor was derived from a male patient aged 2 to 9 who had a stem cell transplant for chronic granulomatous disease, so the T cells may come from the graft donor. This chain joins TRBV28 and TRBJ2-6; 8 bases fit TRBD1. This material consisted of PBMCs, mostly from graft donor cells, taken 60 days after TCRalphabeta/CD19-depleted stem cell transplant. CDR3 region: CASRIQGAGANVLTF. CDR3 DNA: TGTGCCAGCAGAATACAGGGGGCTGGGGCCAACGTCCTGACTTTC.